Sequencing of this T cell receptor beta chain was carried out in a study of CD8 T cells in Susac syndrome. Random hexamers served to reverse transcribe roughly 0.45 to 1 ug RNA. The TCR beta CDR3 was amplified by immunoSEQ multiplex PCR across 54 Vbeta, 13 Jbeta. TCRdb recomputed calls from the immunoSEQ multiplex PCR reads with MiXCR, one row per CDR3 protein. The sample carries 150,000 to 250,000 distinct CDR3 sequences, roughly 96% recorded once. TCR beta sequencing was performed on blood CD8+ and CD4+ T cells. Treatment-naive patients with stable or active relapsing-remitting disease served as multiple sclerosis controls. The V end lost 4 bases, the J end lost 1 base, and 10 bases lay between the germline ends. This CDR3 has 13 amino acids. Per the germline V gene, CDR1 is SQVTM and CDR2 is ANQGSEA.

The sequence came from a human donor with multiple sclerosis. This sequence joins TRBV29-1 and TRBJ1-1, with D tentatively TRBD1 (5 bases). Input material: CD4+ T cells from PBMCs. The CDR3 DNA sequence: TGCAGCGTTGCGGGGCAGGCGAACACTGAAGCTTTCTTT. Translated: CSVAGQANTEAFF.